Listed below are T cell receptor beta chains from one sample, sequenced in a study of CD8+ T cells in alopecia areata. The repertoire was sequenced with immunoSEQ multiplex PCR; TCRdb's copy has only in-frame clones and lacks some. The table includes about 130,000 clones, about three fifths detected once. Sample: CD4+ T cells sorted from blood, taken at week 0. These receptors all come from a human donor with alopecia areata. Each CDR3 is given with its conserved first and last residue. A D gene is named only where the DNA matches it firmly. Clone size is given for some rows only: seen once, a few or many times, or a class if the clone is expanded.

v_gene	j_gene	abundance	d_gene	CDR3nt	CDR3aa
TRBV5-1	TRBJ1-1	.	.	TGCGCCAGCAGCTTGGGGACGAACACTGAAGCTTTCTTT	CASSLGTNTEAFF
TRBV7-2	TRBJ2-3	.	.	TGTGCCAGCAGCTCGCCGGGACGCCTCGGAGATACGCAGTATTTT	CASSSPGRLGDTQYF
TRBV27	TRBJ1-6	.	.	TGTGCCAGCAGTTTATCGCGACATAATTCACCCCTCCACTTT	CASSLSRHNSPLHF
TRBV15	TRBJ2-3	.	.	TGTGCCACCAGCAGAGATCGGGCCACAGATACGCAGTATTTT	CATSRDRATDTQYF
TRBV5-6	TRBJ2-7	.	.	TGTGCCAGCAGCTTGGGGCAGGTGAGAACCTACGAGCAGTACTTC	CASSLGQVRTYEQYF
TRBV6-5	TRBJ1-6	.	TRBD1	TGTGCCAGCAGGCGGGACAGGGTTAATTCACCCCTCCACTTT	CASRRDRVNSPLHF
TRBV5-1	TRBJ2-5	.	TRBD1	TGCGCCAGCACCCTCCTTCCCGGACAGGGGGCGGAGACCCAGTACTTC	CASTLLPGQGAETQYF
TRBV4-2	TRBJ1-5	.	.	TGTGCCAGCAGCCCCCTGGGGGGCAATCAGCCCCAGCATTTT	CASSPLGGNQPQHF
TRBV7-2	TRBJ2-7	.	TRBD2	TGTGCCAGCAGCTTAGCGATGGCTAGCGGGGGAATCTACGAGCAGTACTTC	CASSLAMASGGIYEQYF
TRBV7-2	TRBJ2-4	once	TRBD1	TGTGCCAGCAGCCCGCCCGGGACAGGGGGCGCCCACATTCAGTACTTC	CASSPPGTGGAHIQYF
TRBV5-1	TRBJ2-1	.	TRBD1	TGCGCCAGCAGCACCGGACAGGGAAACACCGTGAGTGAGCAGTTCTTC	CASSTGQGNTVSEQFF
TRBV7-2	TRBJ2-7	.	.	TGTGCCAGCAGCTTAGAGCCGACCTACGAGCAGTACTTC	CASSLEPTYEQYF
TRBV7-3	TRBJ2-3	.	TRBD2	TGTGCCAGCAGCCTAGGACTAGCAACAGATACGCAGTATTTT	CASSLGLATDTQYF
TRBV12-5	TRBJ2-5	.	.	TGTGCTAGTGGTCTCGCGGAGACCCAGTACTTC	CASGLAETQYF
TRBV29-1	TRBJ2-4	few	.	TGCAGCGTTTTTGGAGGGGTAGCCAAAAACATTCAGTACTTC	CSVFGGVAKNIQYF
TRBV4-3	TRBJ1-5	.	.	TGCGCCAGCAGCCAAGATTCCGAGAATCATCAGCCCCAGCATTTT	CASSQDSENHQPQHF
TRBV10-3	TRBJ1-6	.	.	TGTGCCATCAGTGAGGGGACATTGAGTGGTTCACCCCTCCACTTT	CAISEGTLSGSPLHF
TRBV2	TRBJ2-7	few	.	TGTGCCAGCAGTCAAGAAGAGGGGCACTACGAGCAGTACTTC	CASSQEEGHYEQYF
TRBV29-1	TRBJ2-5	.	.	TGCAGCGTCTTATTCTCAGAGACCCAGTACTTC	CSVLFSETQYF
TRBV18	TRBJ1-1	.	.	TGTGCCAGCTCACCACCGGCAGGGCGCACTGAAGCTTTCTTT	CASSPPAGRTEAFF
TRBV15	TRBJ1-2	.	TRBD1	TGTGCCACCAGCAGAGGTTCAGGGGGAGACTATGGCTACACCTTC	CATSRGSGGDYGYTF
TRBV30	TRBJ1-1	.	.	TGTGCCTGGAGTGTAAAAGGCAGGGCGGGTAACACTGAAGCTTTCTTT	CAWSVKGRAGNTEAFF
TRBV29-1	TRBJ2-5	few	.	TGCAGCGTTGAGGATCCGACCGGCTGGGGAGAGACCCAGTACTTC	CSVEDPTGWGETQYF
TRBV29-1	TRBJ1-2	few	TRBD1	TGCAGTCTCTCACAGGGGGAGAACTATGGCTACACCTTC	CSLSQGENYGYTF
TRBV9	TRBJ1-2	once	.	TGTGCCAGCAGCAAGGACCCCGGGGGCTACACCTTC	CASSKDPGGYTF
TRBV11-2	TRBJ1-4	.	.	TGTGCCAGCAGCCGGGCTCCAGGGGTAAATGAAAAACTGTTTTTT	CASSRAPGVNEKLFF
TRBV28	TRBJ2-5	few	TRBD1	TGTGCCAGCACAGGGGGCTTGAAGACCCAGTACTTC	CASTGGLKTQYF
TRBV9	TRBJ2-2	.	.	TGTGCCAGCAGCGTATTTGGCACCGGGGAGCTGTTTTTT	CASSVFGTGELFF
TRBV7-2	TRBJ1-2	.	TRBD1	TGTGCCAGCAGCTTAGTTGGGACAGGGGGTAGCGCGGATGGCTACACCTTC	CASSLVGTGGSADGYTF
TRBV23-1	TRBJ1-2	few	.	TGCGCCAGCATCGCGTCGGGGGCACCGTATGGCTACACCTTC	CASIASGAPYGYTF
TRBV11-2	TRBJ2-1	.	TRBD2	TGTGCCAGCAGCCGGACTAGCGGGGGCAACAATGAGCAGTTCTTC	CASSRTSGGNNEQFF
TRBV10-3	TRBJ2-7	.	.	TGTGCCATCAGTGAGACTTGGGAGCAGTACTTC	CAISETWEQYF